The 30 T cell receptor beta chains below come from one sample, sequenced in a study of human T cells and chemical hapten exposure. Unfractionated whole blood was the source from which total RNA was extracted. TCRdb passed the 5' RACE reads through MiXCR, listing each CDR3 protein once. Here the sample spans tens of thousands of distinct CDR3 sequences, approximately 8% being singletons. The receptors here all came from a male donor in good health.

This clonotype was counted once. This sequence joins TRBV27 and TRBJ2-3, with 14 positions matching TRBD2. V lost 3 bases and J lost 4; bases outside the gene matches: 6. The length of the CDR3 is 17 residues. In germline, CDR1 is MNHEY, CDR2 SMNVEV (reference sequence). The CDR3 sequence: CASSFQGLAGGSDTQYF. CDR3 nucleotides: TGTGCCAGCAGTTTCCAAGGACTAGCGGGAGGTTCAGATACGCAGTATTTT.

The chain recombines TRBV20-1 with TRBJ1-5, with D unclear. The CDR3 length is 12 residues. Germline V gene data show CDR1 as DFQATT and CDR2 as SNEGSKA (reference sequence). V lost 3 bases and J lost 4, with 7 bases in between. CDR3: CSARAGNQPQHF. CDR3 nucleotides: TGCAGTGCTAGGGCCGGGAATCAGCCCCAGCATTTT.

This clonotype was seen at least ten times. The chain combines TRBV2 with TRBJ2-1; D gene ambiguous. Germline assignment: CDR1 SNHLY and CDR2 FYNNEI. V was trimmed by 0 bases and J by 6 bases, leaving 6 bases between them. CDR3 length equals 13 residues. CDR3 sequence: CASSEALTNEQFF. The CDR3 nucleotides are TGTGCCAGCAGTGAAGCGCTAACCAATGAGCAGTTCTTC.

This clonotype was observed a few times. The chain is built from TRBV5-4 and TRBJ2-3, with 7 nucleotides matching TRBD2. V shed 1 base and J 3 bases; nucleotides not matched to a gene: 5. Germline V CDR1 and CDR2: SGHNT, YYREEE (reference sequence). This CDR3 contains 15 residues. The CDR3 nucleotides read TGTGCCAGCAGCTTGCCTACGGGAGGTACAGATACGCAGTATTTT. Its protein product is CASSLPTGGTDTQYF.

The chain carries TRBV5-5 and TRBJ1-4; D is possibly TRBD1 (5 bases). Germline assignment: CDR1 SGHKS and CDR2 YYEKEE (reference sequence). The CDR3 contains 15 residues. Trimming removed 2 bases from V and 7 bases from J, with 15 bases in between. CDR3 sequence: CASSFPVGGGEKLFF. The CDR3 DNA reads TGTGCCAGCAGCTTCCCGGTGGGGGGAGGTGAAAAACTGTTTTTT.

The chain links TRBV19 to TRBJ2-7; no clear D. The CDR3 totals 14 residues. Germline values: CDR1 LNHDA, CDR2 SQIVND (reference sequence). Between the trimmed V and J ends, which lost 4 bases and 3 bases, there was a span of 13 bases. CDR3 bases: TGTGCCAGTAGTAAGGAGTCCGCCCTCTACGAGCAGTACTTC. This translates into CASSKESALYEQYF.

This clonotype was detected only a few times. The chain joins TRBV10-2 to TRBJ2-3, with 11 bases identical to TRBD2. Trimming removed 2 bases from V and 15 bases from J; junction bases left unmatched: 13. Germline assignment: CDR1 WSHSY and CDR2 SAAADI. The CDR3 covers 15 residues. The CDR3 nucleotides read TGCGCCAGCAGTGAGGGGCTAGCGGGGGGTGCCGGAATCTATTTT. As protein: CASSEGLAGGAGIYF.

This clonotype was seen repeatedly, ten times or more. The V call is TRBV9, the J call TRBJ1-1; maybe TRBD1 (6 bases). Germline V gives CDR1 SGDLS, CDR2 YYNGEE. The ends were cut back, 6 bases at V and 6 bases at J, with 18 bases in the middle. This CDR3 comprises 14 residues. CDR3 amino acids: CASNDRDIFPEAFF. CDR3 DNA: TGTGCCAGCAACGACCGGGACATATTCCCTGAAGCTTTCTTT. Drawing the rest from reference TRBV9 and TRBJ1-1, the complete variable domain is DSGVTQTPKHLITATGQRVTLRCSPRSGDLSVYWYQQSLDQGLQFLIQYYNGEERAKGNILERFSAQQFPDLHSELNLSSLELGDSALYFCASNDRDIFPEAFFGQGTRLTVV.

This clonotype was seen repeatedly, ten times or more. The CDR3 sequence: CASSLVPNTGELFF. CDR3 coding DNA: TGTGCCAGCAGTTTAGTGCCGAACACCGGGGAGCTGTTTTTT. V and J are TRBV6-5 and TRBJ2-2; D uncertain. V was clipped by 4 bases and J by 0 bases, with 6 bases between them. The length of the CDR3 is 14 residues. In germline, CDR1 is MNHEY, CDR2 SVGAGI.

The table lists this clonotype with a few counts. The rearrangement uses TRBV12-3 or TRBV12-4 and TRBJ1-1, with TRBD1 as a possible D gene (5 bases). The CDR3 is made up of 17 amino acids. V lost 6 bases and J 4 bases, leaving 24 bases between the germline ends. The CDR3 nucleotides are TGTGCCAGCAGCTCCGGGACTCACCTCAGGCCGATCACTGAAGCTTTCTTT. This sequence encodes CASSSGTHLRPITEAFF.

There are many counts of this clonotype. V usage is TRBV6-6 and J usage is TRBJ2-3; 14 nucleotides line up with TRBD2. The CDR3 spans 20 residues. J was trimmed by 0 bases and V by 2 bases; bases with no gene match: 10. CDR1 is MNHNY and CDR2 is SVGAGI in the germline V gene (reference sequence). The CDR3 DNA follows: TGTGCCAGCAGTTACCGCGGACTAGCGGGGGGTCCTTCTAGCACAGATACGCAGTATTTT. It translates to CASSYRGLAGGPSSTDTQYF.

The sample holds a few counts of this clonotype. The V gene is TRBV12-3 or TRBV12-4, the J gene TRBJ2-2; TRBD1 or TRBD2 may be the D gene (5 bases each). CDR3 size: 13 residues. V lost 11 bases and J lost 1, with 11 bases in between. The CDR3 loop is CASGRLNTGELFF. CDR3 DNA sequence: TGTGCCTCGGGACGGCTGAACACCGGGGAGCTGTTTTTT.

The genes are TRBV10-3 and TRBJ1-6, with a tentative D call TRBD1 (5 bases). V lost 3 bases to trimming and J lost 10 bases, with 16 bases between them. The CDR3 extends over 15 amino acids. Germline assignment: CDR1 ENHRY and CDR2 SYGVKD. In DNA form, the CDR3 reads TGTGCCATCAGTGACTCTGGGACTTCGCGATCACCCCTCCACTTT. This encodes CAISDSGTSRSPLHF.

V gene TRBV2 combines with J gene TRBJ1-1; D not resolved. The CDR3 has 16 amino acids. CDR1 is SNHLY, CDR2 FYNNEI, per germline. V was cut by 5 bases and J by 3 bases, with 19 bases left in between. In DNA, the CDR3 is TGTGCCAGCAGTATCCCGGGGTGGGCCGGGGACACTGAAGCTTTCTTT. It yields the protein CASSIPGWAGDTEAFF.

There are many counts of this clonotype. The chain uses TRBV27 and TRBJ1-1; D is possibly TRBD1 (5 bases). The length of the CDR3 is 13 residues. Trimming took off 3 bases at V and 4 bases at J, with 9 bases between the two ends. The germline CDR1 and CDR2 sequences are MNHEY and SMNVEV (reference sequence). The CDR3 sequence: CASSFGGGTEAFF. CDR3 sequence (DNA): TGTGCCAGCAGTTTTGGGGGGGGCACTGAAGCTTTCTTT.

This clonotype was found a few times. V and J are TRBV5-1 and TRBJ1-6; the match to TRBD1 covers 7 bases. The ends lost 4 bases at V and 9 bases at J; junction bases unmatched: 13. The germline gives CDR1 SGHRS, CDR2 YFSETQ. CDR3 length equals 16 residues. The CDR3 spells CASSMVGGTEGSPLHF. The CDR3 DNA sequence: TGCGCCAGCAGCATGGTAGGGGGCACCGAAGGTTCACCCCTCCACTTT.

This clonotype was observed at least ten times. The chain has TRBV20-1 and TRBJ2-7, with 9 bases aligning to TRBD2. V lost 3 bases, J lost 2 bases, and 5 bases stayed unmatched. The CDR3 has 14 amino acids. Germline V gene lookup returns CDR1 DFQATT and CDR2 SNEGSKA (reference sequence). Here the CDR3 DNA reads TGCAGTGCTAGCGTTGGGACTAGCCCCTACGAGCAGTACTTC. Its translation is CSASVGTSPYEQYF.

This clonotype was observed once. This sequence may be a read error, since a much larger clone differs from it by one base. The rearrangement links TRBV4-2 to TRBJ2-7; perhaps TRBD1 as D (7 bases). Germline V CDR1 and CDR2: LGHNA, YNFKEQ. CDR3 size: 16 residues. CDR3 DNA: TGTGCCAGCACCCAAGATATCAGGGGGGCGGGCTACGAGCAGTACTTC. Translating gives CASTQDIRGAGYEQYF.

This clonotype was detected only a few times. The chain carries TRBV5-5 and TRBJ1-1; TRBD1 aligns across 8 bases. The CDR3 covers 20 residues. CDR1 and CDR2 (germline): SGHKS, YYEKEE (reference sequence). J lost 4 bases, V lost 2 bases, and 22 bases had no gene match. The CDR3 region is CASSFPHNEPAGGRGTEAFF. DNA for the CDR3: TGTGCCAGCAGCTTCCCACATAACGAACCCGCAGGGGGCAGGGGCACTGAAGCTTTCTTT.

The rearrangement joins TRBV5-1 to TRBJ2-7; TRBD2 matches at 8 bases. V lost 4 bases and J lost 2; bases outside the gene matches: 5. CDR1 and CDR2 (germline): SGHRS, YFSETQ. The CDR3 covers 14 residues. CDR3 protein: CASSPGLGTYEQYF. The CDR3 DNA reads TGCGCCAGCAGCCCGGGACTAGGTACCTACGAGCAGTACTTC.

This clonotype has more than one count but fewer than ten. This chain joins TRBV5-5 and TRBJ1-1; no clear D. V lost 6 bases to trimming and J lost 2 bases, with 14 bases between them. Germline CDR1 reads SGHKS; CDR2 reads YYEKEE (reference sequence). The length of the CDR3 is 14 residues. CDR3 coding DNA: TGTGCCAGCACCCCGGCCAGCGCTAACACTGAAGCTTTCTTT. Translating gives CASTPASANTEAFF.

This clonotype was seen many times. This sequence joins TRBV3-1 and TRBJ1-2; perhaps TRBD1 as D (5 bases). The V end lost 1 base, the J end lost 6 bases, and 15 bases lay between the germline ends. CDR1 is LGHDT and CDR2 is YNNKEL in the germline V gene (reference sequence). CDR3 size: 15 residues. For the CDR3, the DNA is TGTGCCAGCAGCCAAGGGAGGTTGACAGAGAATGGCTACACCTTC. Translation: CASSQGRLTENGYTF.

This sequence joins TRBV4-3 and TRBJ1-3, with 8 bases matching TRBD1. V lost 0 bases and J lost 2; bases outside the gene matches: 6. The CDR3 is 17 amino acids. Germline loops: CDR1 LGHNA, CDR2 YSLEER. CDR3 nucleotides: TGCGCCAGCAGCCAAGATCAGGGGGCGCGTGCTGGAAACACCATATATTTT. Translated, it gives CASSQDQGARAGNTIYF.

In this sample, this clonotype turned up many times. This rearrangement joins TRBV6-2 or TRBV6-3 to TRBJ1-2; D gene uncertain. Trimming cost V 2 bases and J 2 bases, with 12 bases left between them. Per the germline V gene, CDR1 is MNHEY and CDR2 is SVGEGT. The CDR3 consists of 15 residues. The CDR3 DNA is TGTGCCAGCAGTTACCGGCCCGGAGCGAACTATGGCTACACCTTC. Its protein is CASSYRPGANYGYTF.

This clonotype was picked up many times. This sequence joins TRBV19 and TRBJ2-5; 7 nucleotides match TRBD2. CDR3 length: 17 amino acids. After removal of 1 base from V and 4 bases from J, the junction contained 12 bases not matched to a gene. Germline V gene sequence: CDR1 LNHDA, CDR2 SQIVND (reference sequence). The CDR3 DNA reads TGTGCCAGTAGTATAGGAACGGTAACGGGAGGTCTAGAGACCCAGTACTTC. It translates to CASSIGTVTGGLETQYF.

There are many counts of this clonotype. This rearrangement joins TRBV5-4 to TRBJ1-2, with D hard to call. V lost 0 bases, J lost 4 bases, and 7 bases lay in between. Germline assignment: CDR1 SGHNT and CDR2 YYREEE (reference sequence). This CDR3 has 13 residues. The CDR3 nucleotides are TGTGCCAGCAGCTTGGCAGTCGGCTATGGCTACACCTTC. Protein sequence: CASSLAVGYGYTF.

The chain couples TRBV18 to TRBJ1-2, with 7 nucleotides matching TRBD1. The CDR3 runs to 14 residues. Germline V gene lookup returns CDR1 KGHSH and CDR2 LQKENI. The V segment lost 3 bases and the J segment 5 bases; nucleotides outside the gene matches: 6. For the CDR3, the DNA is TGTGCCAGCTCACCCGGGGGACAGTCTTATGGCTACACCTTC. Translated: CASSPGGQSYGYTF.

The genes are TRBV10-3 and TRBJ2-1, with TRBD2 identical over 11 bases. The germline V gene encodes CDR1 ENHRY and CDR2 SYGVKD. The junction had 7 bases not matched to a gene; V was cut back by 5 bases and J by 10 bases. CDR3 length: 14 amino acids. DNA for the CDR3: TGTGCCATCAGTCTTAGCGGGGGGGCTCACGAGCAGTTCTTC. Protein sequence: CAISLSGGAHEQFF.

The chain joins TRBV12-3 or TRBV12-4 to TRBJ2-1; D is ambiguous. CDR3 size: 15 residues. Trimming left V 4 bases short and J 8 bases short, with 18 bases between. CDR3 in amino acids: CASSSPGRDRDEQFF. DNA of the CDR3: TGTGCCAGCAGTTCGCCGGGTAGGGATCGGGATGAGCAGTTCTTC.

The chain employs TRBV3-1 and TRBJ2-1; 7 bases are shared with TRBD1. The CDR3 has 19 amino acids. CDR1 and CDR2 (germline): LGHDT, YNNKEL (reference sequence). Trimming at V came to 0 bases and at J to 9 bases, leaving 20 bases not matched to a gene. CDR3 DNA: TGTGCCAGCAGCCAAGAGCCCCACAGGGGACAATACCCAAAGGGTGAGCAGTTCTTC. Its translation: CASSQEPHRGQYPKGEQFF.